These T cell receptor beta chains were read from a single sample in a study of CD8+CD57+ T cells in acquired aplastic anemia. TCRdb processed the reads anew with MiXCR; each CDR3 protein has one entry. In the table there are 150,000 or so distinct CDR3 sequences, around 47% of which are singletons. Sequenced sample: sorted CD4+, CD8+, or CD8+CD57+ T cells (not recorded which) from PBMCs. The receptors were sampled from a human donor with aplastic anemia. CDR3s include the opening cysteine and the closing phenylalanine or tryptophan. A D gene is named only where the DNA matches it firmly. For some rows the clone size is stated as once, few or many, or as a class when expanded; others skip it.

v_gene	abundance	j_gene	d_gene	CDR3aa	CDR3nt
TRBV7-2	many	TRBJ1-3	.	CASSIRTVSGNTIYF	TGTGCCAGCAGCATAAGGACGGTCTCTGGAAACACCATATATTTT
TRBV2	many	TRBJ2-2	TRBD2	CASSMSSGRARAGELFF	TGTGCCAGCAGTATGTCTAGCGGGAGGGCCCGGGCCGGGGAGCTGTTTTTT
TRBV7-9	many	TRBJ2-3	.	CASSFRDNTDTQYF	TGTGCCAGCAGTTTCCGGGACAACACAGATACGCAGTATTTT
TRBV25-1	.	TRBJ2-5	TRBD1	CASVGQARETQYF	TGTGCCAGCGTGGGACAGGCCCGCGAGACCCAGTACTTC
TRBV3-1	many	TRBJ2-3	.	CASSLRGGGTDTQYF	TGTGCCAGCAGCCTCCGGGGAGGGGGAACAGATACGCAGTATTTT
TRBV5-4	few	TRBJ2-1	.	CASSRGSSYNEQFF	TGTGCCAGCAGTCGGGGGAGCTCCTACAATGAGCAGTTCTTC
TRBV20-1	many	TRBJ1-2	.	CSAAPRGDPNYGYTF	TGCAGTGCCGCCCCGAGGGGCGACCCTAACTATGGCTACACCTTC
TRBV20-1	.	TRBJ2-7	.	CSARHTGFGAYEQYF	TGCAGTGCCCGACACACGGGGTTTGGAGCCTACGAGCAGTACTTC
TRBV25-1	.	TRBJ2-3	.	CASSFKTGNTDTQYF	TGTGCCAGCAGCTTTAAGACAGGAAACACAGATACGCAGTATTTT
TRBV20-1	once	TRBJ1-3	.	CSASSVASGQISGNTIYF	TGCAGTGCCAGCAGCGTAGCTAGCGGACAGATCTCTGGAAACACCATATATTTT
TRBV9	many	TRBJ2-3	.	CASSVDSVGDTQYF	TGTGCCAGCAGCGTAGACTCGGTTGGAGATACGCAGTATTTT
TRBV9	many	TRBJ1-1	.	CASSVVGSTEAFF	TGTGCCAGCAGCGTAGTGGGAAGCACTGAAGCTTTCTTT
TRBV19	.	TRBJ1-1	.	CASSIVSGDTEAFF	TGTGCCAGTAGTATAGTGAGCGGGGACACTGAAGCTTTCTTT
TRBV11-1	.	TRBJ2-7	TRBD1	CASSPPGTGDRGEQYF	TGTGCCAGCAGCCCGCCGGGGACAGGGGATCGTGGCGAGCAGTACTTC
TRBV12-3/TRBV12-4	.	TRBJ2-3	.	CASSIMGTDTQYF	TGTGCCAGCAGCATCATGGGCACAGATACGCAGTATTTT
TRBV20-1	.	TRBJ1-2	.	CSGRMGSYGYTF	TGCAGTGGGAGGATGGGGTCCTATGGCTACACCTTC
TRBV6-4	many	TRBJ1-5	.	CASSEGGSQPQHF	TGTGCCAGCAGTGAAGGGGGGAGTCAGCCCCAGCATTTT
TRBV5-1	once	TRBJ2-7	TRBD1	CASSFANTGQGTYEQYF	TGCGCCAGCAGCTTCGCGAACACGGGACAGGGAACTTACGAGCAGTACTTC
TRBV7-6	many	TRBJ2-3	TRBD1	CASSPRTGYTDTQYF	TGTGCCAGCAGCCCCCGGACAGGGTACACAGATACGCAGTATTTT
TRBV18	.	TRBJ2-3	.	CASSPGRDPRDTQYF	TGTGCCAGCTCACCAGGGCGGGACCCGAGGGATACGCAGTATTTT
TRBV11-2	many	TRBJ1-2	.	CASSLGLTTNYGYTF	TGTGCCAGCAGCTTAGGGTTAACAACTAACTATGGCTACACCTTC
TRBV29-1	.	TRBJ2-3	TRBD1	CSVEPYGQGTADTQYF	TGCAGCGTTGAACCTTACGGACAGGGGACGGCAGATACGCAGTATTTT
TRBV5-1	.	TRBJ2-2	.	CASSLQLDTQNTGELFF	TGCGCCAGCAGCTTGCAACTGGACACACAGAACACCGGGGAGCTGTTTTTT
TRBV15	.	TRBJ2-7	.	CATSRDYGNRAGEQYF	TGTGCCACCAGCAGAGATTACGGGAATCGGGCTGGCGAGCAGTACTTC
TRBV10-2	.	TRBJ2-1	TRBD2	CASSESSGGTVGGQFF	TGCGCCAGCAGTGAGTCGAGCGGGGGGACGGTTGGGGGGCAGTTCTTC
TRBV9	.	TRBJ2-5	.	CASSVVGQQETQYF	TGTGCCAGCAGCGTAGTCGGGCAGCAAGAGACCCAGTACTTC
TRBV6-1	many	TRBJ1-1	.	CASRTTVNTEAFF	TGTGCCAGCAGAACGACAGTGAACACTGAAGCTTTCTTT
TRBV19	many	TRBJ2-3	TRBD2	CASRPSGLAGGSTQYF	TGTGCCAGTAGACCCTCCGGACTAGCGGGGGGGAGTACGCAGTATTTT
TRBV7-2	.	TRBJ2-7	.	CASSTRVGSYEQYF	TGTGCCAGCAGCACCCGGGTGGGGTCCTACGAGCAGTACTTC
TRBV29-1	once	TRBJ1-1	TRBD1	CSARTGKGKTEAFF	TGCAGCGCCAGGACAGGGAAGGGCAAGACTGAAGCTTTCTTT
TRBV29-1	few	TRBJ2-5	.	CSVEAPGTQETQYF	TGCAGCGTTGAAGCGCCCGGAACTCAAGAGACCCAGTACTTC
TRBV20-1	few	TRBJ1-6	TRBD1	CSARGDRGINSPLHF	TGCAGTGCTAGAGGGGACAGGGGGATAAATTCACCCCTCCACTTT